Shown below are 11 T cell receptor beta chains from a single sample sequenced in a study of blood T cell repertoires in COVID-19. The protocol was immunoSEQ multiplex PCR, while the TCRdb copy is restricted to in-frame clones and leaves out a portion. The sample shows 200,000 to 250,000 clones, roughly 80% of them seen only once. The specimen was peripheral blood. The origin of the receptors is a human donor in a cohort sampled during active COVID-19.

The gene calls are TRBV4-3 and TRBJ1-6; 10 bases are a match to TRBD1. Germline CDR1 is LGHNA and CDR2 is YSLEER. This CDR3 is built from 20 residues. The J segment lost 10 bases and the V segment lost 1 base, leaving 19 bases of the junction unmatched. The CDR3 DNA reads TGCGCCAGCAGCCAAGGCCCGGTCTTTTCAGGGACAGGGGCCGGCTCACCCCTCCACTTT. Amino acid sequence: CASSQGPVFSGTGAGSPLHF.

The rearrangement uses TRBV30 and TRBJ2-3; TRBD2 is a possible D gene (6 bases). Germline V gives CDR1 GTSNPN, CDR2 SVGIG (reference sequence). The CDR3 runs 12 residues. Trimming took off 8 bases at V and 0 bases at J, with 9 bases between the two ends. CDR3 sequence reads: CASRGSTDTQYF. In nucleotides, the CDR3 is TGTGCCAGCCGGGGGAGCACAGATACGCAGTATTTT.

This sequence joins TRBV6-1 and TRBJ2-7; 7 nucleotides align to TRBD1. This CDR3 is 15 amino acids long. Per the germline V gene, CDR1 is MNHNS and CDR2 is SASEGT. The ends lost 1 base at V and 5 bases at J; junction bases unmatched: 8. The CDR3 coding sequence is TGTGCCAGCAGTGAAGTTCGGGACAGTATCGACGAGCAGTACTTC. Its translation: CASSEVRDSIDEQYF.

The chain has TRBV9 and TRBJ1-6; D call uncertain. From germline, CDR1 is SGDLS and CDR2 YYNGEE. The V end was cut by 7 bases, the J end by 7 bases, with 6 bases between. There are 11 residues in the CDR3. The DNA of the CDR3 is TGTGCCAGCTCCGGGAATTCACCCCTCCACTTT. Its translation is CASSGNSPLHF.

The rearrangement links TRBV6-6 to TRBJ1-3; D is perhaps TRBD1 (6 bases). The V gene lost 6 bases and the J gene lost 2 bases, with 14 bases spanning the gap. Germline CDR1 is MNHNY and CDR2 is SVGAGI (reference sequence). This CDR3 comprises 15 residues. The CDR3 here is CASSPRTVPGNTIYF. The CDR3 DNA reads as TGTGCCAGCAGCCCCAGGACAGTTCCTGGAAACACCATATATTTT.

The chain couples TRBV5-4 to TRBJ1-1; D is perhaps TRBD1 (6 bases). Trimming stripped 0 bases from V and 6 bases from J, with 12 bases between. The CDR3 is 14 amino acids. Looked up from germline, CDR1 is SGHNT and CDR2 is YYREEE (reference sequence). This chain's CDR3 is CASSLELGAPEAFF. The CDR3 bases are TGTGCCAGCAGCTTGGAGTTGGGGGCCCCTGAAGCTTTCTTT.

The chain uses TRBV27 and TRBJ2-2; tentatively, D is TRBD1 (6 bases). Trimming removed 0 bases at V and 9 bases at J, with 11 bases between. CDR3 size: 14 residues. Looked up from germline, CDR1 is MNHEY and CDR2 is SMNVEV (reference sequence). Here the CDR3 reads CASSLSGAYRELFF. CDR3 DNA: TGTGCCAGCAGTTTATCGGGGGCCTACCGGGAGCTGTTTTTT.

V gene TRBV5-6 combines with J gene TRBJ2-6, with unresolved D. From germline, CDR1 is SGHDT and CDR2 YYEEEE. The V and J ends lost 0 bases and 0 bases respectively, with 7 bases between them. This CDR3 contains 16 residues. The CDR3 DNA follows: TGTGCCAGCAGCTTGGCTCGCGACTCTGGGGCCAACGTCCTGACTTTC. Protein product: CASSLARDSGANVLTF.

CDR3 amino acids: CASSTRVTTNEKLFF. The CDR3 bases are TGTGCCAGCAGCACCCGGGTTACAACTAATGAAAAACTGTTTTTT. V and J are TRBV7-9 and TRBJ1-4; D unresolved. CDR1 is SEHNR, CDR2 FQNEAQ, per germline (reference sequence). The CDR3 extends over 15 amino acids. The ends were cut back, 5 bases at V and 0 bases at J, with 10 bases in the middle.

The chain couples TRBV11-2 to TRBJ1-6; the D gene is possibly TRBD1 (6 bases). This CDR3 contains 15 residues. V dropped 5 bases and J dropped 8 bases, with 16 bases sitting between them. Germline lookup yields CDR1 SGHAT and CDR2 FQNNGV. The CDR3 is CASSRDYRVDSPLHF. The CDR3 DNA sequence: TGTGCCAGCAGCCGAGACTACAGGGTTGATTCACCCCTCCACTTT. The whole variable domain, remainder taken from reference TRBV11-2 and TRBJ1-6, is EAGVAQSPRYKIIEKRQSVAFWCNPISGHATLYWYQQILGQGPKLLIQFQNNGVVDDSQLPKDRFSAERLKGVDSTLKIQPAKLEDSAVYLCASSRDYRVDSPLHFGNGTRLTVT.

The V call is TRBV6-5, the J call TRBJ2-7; 7 nucleotides line up with TRBD1. The V and J ends lost 2 bases and 0 bases, in that order; junction bases with no gene match: 7. The CDR3 spans 16 residues. The germline V gene has CDR1 MNHEY and CDR2 SVGAGI. In DNA, the CDR3 is TGTGCCAGCAGTTACCTGGTTGCAGGGGGCTCCTACGAGCAGTACTTC. As protein: CASSYLVAGGSYEQYF.